This T cell receptor (beta chain) was sequenced for a study of cytomegalovirus exposure and HLA in healthy donors. The PCR was carried out with 60 Vbeta primers and 13 Jbeta primers. TCRdb keeps only in-frame clones here, not all; method: immunoSEQ multiplex PCR. The sample spans 70,000 or so clones; the ten largest clones claim roughly 0.89%. Sequenced sample: PBMCs. This clonotype was obtained from a boy younger than 18 in good health and CMV-seronegative.

CDR3 sequence reads: CASSLGSDRNSPLHF. CDR3 DNA sequence: TGTGCCAGCAGCTTAGGCAGCGACAGAAATTCACCCCTCCACTTT. The genes are TRBV7-2 and TRBJ1-6; D perhaps matches TRBD1 (5 bases). Per germline, CDR1 SGHTA and CDR2 FQGNSA. The CDR3 is 15 amino acids. Trimming left V 1 base short and J 7 bases short, with 11 bases between.